These T cell receptor beta chains were read from a single sample in a study of blood T cell repertoires in COVID-19. The data were produced by immunoSEQ multiplex PCR, yet TCRdb's version contains in-frame clones alone and is incomplete. Of 210,000 or so clones listed, nearly 90% are singletons. Material: peripheral blood. The receptors stem from a young woman who had recovered from COVID-19. Both conserved end residues are part of each CDR3. A D gene is named only where the DNA matches it firmly. Not every row has a clone size; where given, it reads once, few, many or a size class.

V: TRBV9
J: TRBJ1-1
size: .
D: .
length: 14
DNA: TGTGCCAGCAGCGTACAGGTAAAGGACACTGAAGCTTTCTTT
CDR3: CASSVQVKDTEAFF

V: TRBV20-1
J: TRBJ2-6
size: .
D: TRBD1
length: 15
DNA: TGCAGTGCTAGTCAGGGGGCGCGCGGGGCCAACGTCCTGACTTTC
CDR3: CSASQGARGANVLTF

V: TRBV13
J: TRBJ2-7
size: once
D: TRBD1
length: 13
DNA: TGTGCCAGCACACCCCGGACAGGGATCGAGCAGTACTTC
CDR3: CASTPRTGIEQYF

V: TRBV5-8
J: TRBJ2-2
size: .
D: .
length: 16
DNA: TGTGCCAGCAGCTTAAGGGGGGGCACGAACACCGGGGAGCTGTTTTTT
CDR3: CASSLRGGTNTGELFF

V: TRBV9
J: TRBJ1-1
size: .
D: .
length: 15
DNA: TGTGCCAGCAGCGTCGGGGGTGTTATGAACACTGAAGCTTTCTTT
CDR3: CASSVGGVMNTEAFF

V: TRBV7-3
J: TRBJ1-1
size: .
D: TRBD1
length: 15
DNA: TGTGCCAGCAGCTTCGTCGGACAGGGGGCTACTGAAGCTTTCTTT
CDR3: CASSFVGQGATEAFF

V: TRBV30
J: TRBJ1-2
size: .
D: .
length: 13
DNA: TGTGCCTGCTCGGGTCCCTTTAACTATGGCTACACCTTC
CDR3: CACSGPFNYGYTF

V: TRBV19
J: TRBJ1-3
size: .
D: .
length: 14
DNA: TGTGCCAGTAGTATAGATCCCGCGGGAAACACCATATATTTT
CDR3: CASSIDPAGNTIYF

V: TRBV7-2
J: TRBJ2-7
size: .
D: TRBD1
length: 15
DNA: TGTGCCAGCAGCTTCTGGACAGGAAGAATCTACGAGCAGTACTTC
CDR3: CASSFWTGRIYEQYF

V: TRBV7-2
J: TRBJ2-7
size: .
D: .
length: 11
DNA: TGTGCCAGCAGCCCATCCTACGAGCAGTACTTC
CDR3: CASSPSYEQYF

V: TRBV5-5
J: TRBJ2-2
size: .
D: .
length: 16
DNA: TGTGCCAGCAGCTACATGGCAGGGGATAGAACCGGGGAGCTGTTTTTT
CDR3: CASSYMAGDRTGELFF

V: TRBV20-1
J: TRBJ1-2
size: .
D: .
length: 10
DNA: TGCAGTGTGGGGGCGTATGGCTACACCTTC
CDR3: CSVGAYGYTF

V: TRBV19
J: TRBJ1-5
size: .
D: TRBD1
length: 20
DNA: TGTGCCAGTAGTAAGTTCGCGGGACAGGTGATGGGAAATAGCAATCAGCCCCAGCATTTT
CDR3: CASSKFAGQVMGNSNQPQHF

V: TRBV14
J: TRBJ2-5
size: .
D: TRBD1
length: 15
DNA: TGTGCCAGTTCGACAGGGAATAAGTACCAAGAGACCCAGTACTTC
CDR3: CASSTGNKYQETQYF

V: TRBV7-3
J: TRBJ2-1
size: .
D: .
length: 15
DNA: TGTGCCAGCAGCTTAATTTCGGGAGCGATCGGTGAGCAGTTCTTC
CDR3: CASSLISGAIGEQFF

V: TRBV6-5
J: TRBJ1-1
size: few
D: .
length: 16
DNA: TGTGCCAGCAGTTACTCGGTCACAGGTTCGAACACTGAAGCTTTCTTT
CDR3: CASSYSVTGSNTEAFF

V: TRBV6-5
J: TRBJ2-7
size: .
D: .
length: 14
DNA: TGTGCCAGCAGTCCCCGAGGAGGGACCTACGAGCAGTACTTC
CDR3: CASSPRGGTYEQYF

V: TRBV19
J: TRBJ2-7
size: .
D: TRBD2
length: 18
DNA: TGTGCCAGTAGTACGGGACTAGCGGGAGCCTCTCTGGCCTACGAGCAGTACTTC
CDR3: CASSTGLAGASLAYEQYF

V: TRBV7-6
J: TRBJ2-1
size: .
D: .
length: 15
DNA: TGTGCCAGCAGCTTTCAGGGAAGGGACTACAATGAGCAGTTCTTC
CDR3: CASSFQGRDYNEQFF

V: TRBV5-5
J: TRBJ2-7
size: once
D: .
length: 14
DNA: TGTGCCAGCAGCTTGAGCCCCACAGGGACCGAGCAGTACTTC
CDR3: CASSLSPTGTEQYF

V: TRBV15
J: TRBJ2-7
size: .
D: .
length: 15
DNA: TGTGCCACCAGTAGGGAGGGGGGAAGAACCTACGAGCAGTACTTC
CDR3: CATSREGGRTYEQYF

V: TRBV7-2
J: TRBJ2-7
size: .
D: TRBD1
length: 15
DNA: TGTGCCAGCAGCCCCGGGACAGGGATAACCTACGAGCAGTACTTC
CDR3: CASSPGTGITYEQYF

V: TRBV25-1
J: TRBJ1-1
size: .
D: .
length: 14
DNA: TGTGCCAGCAGCCCCCATAGCGGGATCACTGAAGCTTTCTTT
CDR3: CASSPHSGITEAFF

V: TRBV4-2
J: TRBJ1-4
size: once
D: .
length: 15
DNA: TGTGCCAGCAGCCAGGAGGGACGGAATAATGAAAAACTGTTTTTT
CDR3: CASSQEGRNNEKLFF

V: TRBV6-5
J: TRBJ1-5
size: .
D: TRBD1
length: 15
DNA: TGTGCCAGCAGCGCCGGGGGGACAGGGGATCAGCCCCAGCATTTT
CDR3: CASSAGGTGDQPQHF

V: TRBV9
J: TRBJ1-5
size: .
D: TRBD1
length: 15
DNA: TGTGCCAGCAGCGTTGGGACAGTTAGCAATCAGCCCCAGCATTTT
CDR3: CASSVGTVSNQPQHF

V: TRBV10-3
J: TRBJ1-5
size: .
D: .
length: 12
DNA: TGTGCCATCAGTACAGGGAATCAGCCCCAGCATTTT
CDR3: CAISTGNQPQHF

V: TRBV4-2
J: TRBJ1-1
size: .
D: TRBD1
length: 15
DNA: TGTGCCAGCAGCCCGAGACAGGGGGCGCTGTCTGAAGCTTTCTTT
CDR3: CASSPRQGALSEAFF

V: TRBV5-1
J: TRBJ1-4
size: .
D: .
length: 16
DNA: TGCGCCAGCAGCTTGGCCGCTGGCCAGATTAATGAAAAACTGTTTTTT
CDR3: CASSLAAGQINEKLFF

V: TRBV10-1
J: TRBJ2-7
size: .
D: TRBD1
length: 14
DNA: TGCGCCAGCAGTGATCCGGGACAGGGAGACGAGCAGTACTTC
CDR3: CASSDPGQGDEQYF

V: TRBV19
J: TRBJ2-1
size: .
D: .
length: 14
DNA: TGTGCCAGTAGTATAGCTCGGAGCAACAATGAGCAGTTCTTC
CDR3: CASSIARSNNEQFF

V: TRBV12-3/TRBV12-4
J: TRBJ1-2
size: .
D: TRBD1
length: 12
DNA: TGTGCCAGCAGACAGGGGACGGGAGGCTACACCTTC
CDR3: CASRQGTGGYTF

V: TRBV20-1
J: TRBJ1-1
size: .
D: TRBD1
length: 11
DNA: TGCAGTGCTAAGAGACAGGGGAAAGCTTTCTTT
CDR3: CSAKRQGKAFF

V: TRBV19
J: TRBJ1-6
size: .
D: .
length: 13
DNA: TGTGCCAGTAGTCCCCAGGGGAATTCACCCCTCCACTTT
CDR3: CASSPQGNSPLHF

V: TRBV30
J: TRBJ1-2
size: .
D: .
length: 13
DNA: TGTGCCTGGAGTGTAGAGGCGATCCGAAACTACACCTTC
CDR3: CAWSVEAIRNYTF

V: TRBV29-1
J: TRBJ1-2
size: .
D: .
length: 12
DNA: TGCAGCGTGAAGACAGAGATCTATGGCTACACCTTC
CDR3: CSVKTEIYGYTF

V: TRBV2
J: TRBJ2-7
size: .
D: TRBD1
length: 15
DNA: TGTGCCAGCAGCCTCATAGCGGGACAGGGGCCCGAGCAGTACTTC
CDR3: CASSLIAGQGPEQYF

V: TRBV9
J: TRBJ2-5
size: once
D: TRBD2
length: 14
DNA: TGTGCCAGCAGCAGCGGGAGTCCGCAAGAGACCCAGTACTTC
CDR3: CASSSGSPQETQYF

V: TRBV9
J: TRBJ1-2
size: .
D: .
length: 14
DNA: TGTGCCAGCAGCGTAGAAGCGGAGAACTATGGCTACACCTTC
CDR3: CASSVEAENYGYTF

V: TRBV27
J: TRBJ1-1
size: .
D: .
length: 11
DNA: TGTGCCAGCAGTTCTCGGACTGAAGCTTTCTTT
CDR3: CASSSRTEAFF

V: TRBV3-1/TRBV3-2
J: TRBJ2-1
size: .
D: .
length: 16
DNA: TGTGCCAGCAGCCCCGGTGGGGCGCGAGCCTTCAATGAGCAGTTCTTC
CDR3: CASSPGGARAFNEQFF

V: TRBV10-3
J: TRBJ2-7
size: .
D: .
length: 15
DNA: TGTGCCATCAGTGAGCCGGGGGACGGTTTCTACGAGCAGTACTTC
CDR3: CAISEPGDGFYEQYF

V: TRBV4-3
J: TRBJ1-2
size: .
D: .
length: 15
DNA: TGCGCCAGCAGCCAAGGGGATCAGGGGCTGTATGGCTACACCTTC
CDR3: CASSQGDQGLYGYTF

V: TRBV3-1/TRBV3-2
J: TRBJ2-7
size: .
D: .
length: 15
DNA: TGTGCCAGCAGACAGATGTCAGGTCTGTCCTACGAGCAGTACTTC
CDR3: CASRQMSGLSYEQYF

V: TRBV27
J: TRBJ2-2
size: .
D: .
length: 13
DNA: TGTGCCAGCAGTCCGAGCGGATCCGGGGAGCTGTTTTTT
CDR3: CASSPSGSGELFF

V: TRBV27
J: TRBJ1-5
size: .
D: TRBD1
length: 14
DNA: TGTGCCAGCAAACCCGGGACAGTCGATCAGCCCCAGCATTTT
CDR3: CASKPGTVDQPQHF

V: TRBV30
J: TRBJ2-1
size: .
D: .
length: 13
DNA: TGTGCCTGGAAAGCGGATTACTACAATGAGCAGTTCTTC
CDR3: CAWKADYYNEQFF

V: TRBV9
J: TRBJ2-1
size: .
D: TRBD2
length: 15
DNA: TGTGCCAGCAGCGTAGCGGGAGGCTCCTACAATGAGCAGTTCTTC
CDR3: CASSVAGGSYNEQFF

V: TRBV2
J: TRBJ2-5
size: .
D: TRBD1
length: 16
DNA: TGTGCCAGCAGTGAAATCGGGACAGGAGACCAAGAGACCCAGTACTTC
CDR3: CASSEIGTGDQETQYF

V: TRBV6-5
J: TRBJ1-5
size: .
D: TRBD1
length: 15
DNA: TGTGCCAGCAGTTACGGGACAGGGGGCAATCAGCCCCAGCATTTT
CDR3: CASSYGTGGNQPQHF

V: TRBV2
J: TRBJ1-5
size: .
D: .
length: 14
DNA: TGTGCCAGCAGTGAACCCCTAAGCAATCAGCCCCAGCATTTT
CDR3: CASSEPLSNQPQHF

V: TRBV4-1
J: TRBJ2-3
size: once
D: TRBD2
length: 17
DNA: TGCGCCAGCAGCCAAGATTTAGGGAGGGCGGTGCCAGATACGCAGTATTTT
CDR3: CASSQDLGRAVPDTQYF

V: TRBV6-2/TRBV6-3
J: TRBJ1-5
size: .
D: .
length: 19
DNA: TGTGCCAGCAGTTACTCGATTTTGGGCAGACAGGAGAATTACCAGCCCCAGCATTTT
CDR3: CASSYSILGRQENYQPQHF

V: TRBV3-1/TRBV3-2
J: TRBJ2-1
size: .
D: .
length: 14
DNA: TGTGCCAGCAGCCGCCGAGGAGGTCTCAATGAGCAGTTCTTC
CDR3: CASSRRGGLNEQFF

V: TRBV6-5
J: TRBJ2-3
size: .
D: .
length: 13
DNA: TGTGCCAGCAGATCCCCGAGCGCAGATACGCAGTATTTT
CDR3: CASRSPSADTQYF